These T cell receptor beta chains were read from a single sample in a study of blood T cell repertoires in COVID-19. Profiling relied on immunoSEQ multiplex PCR, and the TCRdb table lists in-frame clones only, not all of them. The top ten clones hold approximately 3.5% of a sample with 90,000 to 130,000 clones, 88% of them seen once. Sequencing input: peripheral blood. These receptors all come from a woman between 45 and 60 years old with acute or convalescent COVID-19. Each CDR3 is given with its conserved first and last residue. A D gene is named only where the DNA matches it firmly. Rows may omit the clone size; those that give it use once, few, many or a size class.

clone_size,j_call,d_call,v_call,cdr3_nt,cdr3_aa
.,TRBJ2-1,TRBD2,TRBV6-5,TGTGCCAGCAGTTACAGAGGGACTAGCGGGACCTTTGAGCAGTTCTTC,CASSYRGTSGTFEQFF
few,TRBJ2-5,TRBD2,TRBV7-9,TGTGCCAGCAGCTTGAGCGGCGGGAGTGCTGAGACCCAGTACTTC,CASSLSGGSAETQYF
.,TRBJ2-5,TRBD1,TRBV12-3/TRBV12-4,TGTGCCAGCAGAAGACAGGGCCAAGAGACCCAGTACTTC,CASRRQGQETQYF
.,TRBJ1-2,TRBD1,TRBV6-5,TGTGCCAGCAGTTTTCGGACAGGGGGGGGCTACACCTTC,CASSFRTGGGYTF
.,TRBJ2-3,.,TRBV5-1,TGCGCCAGCAGCTTGGTACAGCCAGATACGCAGTATTTT,CASSLVQPDTQYF
.,TRBJ1-2,.,TRBV7-9,TGTGCCAGCAGCTCTCCCACCGGGGGGGCAAGTGACTATGGCTACACCTTC,CASSSPTGGASDYGYTF
.,TRBJ1-4,.,TRBV28,TGTGCCAGCAGTTTAGGGCAGCTCAGGGAAAAACTGTTTTTT,CASSLGQLREKLFF
.,TRBJ2-2,.,TRBV7-8,TGTGCCAGCAGCTTAGTGGGGGGGCACACCGGGGAGCTGTTTTTT,CASSLVGGHTGELFF
.,TRBJ1-6,.,TRBV28,TGTGCCAGCAGCCCTACATCAGGCGGGTCACCCCTCCACTTT,CASSPTSGGSPLHF
once,TRBJ1-1,.,TRBV7-9,TGTGCCAGCAGCCGTCAGGCGGGGAGGATAACTGAAGCTTTCTTT,CASSRQAGRITEAFF
once,TRBJ1-1,TRBD1,TRBV19,TGTGCCAGTAGACCCTCCGGGACAGGGGCTCCAGGGGTCGCGAGTGAAGCTTTCTTT,CASRPSGTGAPGVASEAFF
once,TRBJ2-2,.,TRBV5-1,TGCGCCAGCAGCTTGGACAGGGTTGACACCGGGGAGCTGTTTTTT,CASSLDRVDTGELFF
.,TRBJ2-7,TRBD2,TRBV3-1/TRBV3-2,TGTGCCAGCAGCCCCCTAGCGGGAGTGGCCTACGAGCAGTACTTC,CASSPLAGVAYEQYF
.,TRBJ2-4,TRBD2,TRBV29-1,TGCAGCGTTGAAGTCTCCCTCGGGGGGGCTGGGGCCAAAAACATTCAGTACTTC,CSVEVSLGGAGAKNIQYF
.,TRBJ2-3,TRBD2,TRBV4-2,TGTGCCAGCAGCCTCGTGACTAGCGGCCGCACTCATACGCAGTATTTT,CASSLVTSGRTHTQYF
.,TRBJ1-6,TRBD1,TRBV4-1,TGCGCCAGCAGCCAAGAGGACAGGGGGCTTTCACCCCTCCACTTT,CASSQEDRGLSPLHF
few,TRBJ2-3,TRBD2,TRBV30,TGTGCCTGGAGTGCGGGACTAGCAGCTAGCACAGATACGCAGTATTTT,CAWSAGLAASTDTQYF
.,TRBJ2-7,TRBD1,TRBV10-3,TGTGCCATCAGTGACGTGGGCAGGGGGCTTAACGAGCAGTACTTC,CAISDVGRGLNEQYF
.,TRBJ1-3,.,TRBV7-9,TGTGCCAGCAGCTCTGACAGGAGCTCTGGAAACACCATATATTTT,CASSSDRSSGNTIYF
.,TRBJ2-3,TRBD1,TRBV3-1/TRBV3-2,TGTGCCAGCTCCCCCGGGACAGGGTCGACAGATACGCAGTATTTT,CASSPGTGSTDTQYF
.,TRBJ2-7,.,TRBV27,TGTGCCAGCAGTAGGTGGGAGGCGGCGGGCGAGCAGTACTTC,CASSRWEAAGEQYF
.,TRBJ1-2,TRBD1,TRBV14,TGTGCCAGCAGCCTACAGGGGCAACGCAGCGGCTACACCTTC,CASSLQGQRSGYTF
.,TRBJ1-2,TRBD1,TRBV19,TGTGCCAGTAGTATAGCAGGGACAGGGGCTTACCTCTATGGCTACACCTTC,CASSIAGTGAYLYGYTF
.,TRBJ1-2,.,TRBV4-1,TGCGCCAGCAGCCAAGGGATAAGGGGCCCACAAAGTGGCTACACCTTC,CASSQGIRGPQSGYTF
.,TRBJ2-7,TRBD2,TRBV19,TGTGCCAGTAGGGCTAGCGGGGCCACCTACGAGCAGTACTTC,CASRASGATYEQYF
.,TRBJ1-6,TRBD1,TRBV2,TGTGCCAGCAGTCACCGTCCCGGACAGGAAGCCTCTTCACCCCTCCACTTT,CASSHRPGQEASSPLHF
.,TRBJ2-3,.,TRBV6-5,TGTGCCAGCGGGCAGATCACAGATACGCAGTATTTT,CASGQITDTQYF
once,TRBJ1-1,TRBD1,TRBV3-1/TRBV3-2,TGTGCCAGCAGCCACCGGGACAGGGGGAGGTTGAACACTGAAGCTTTCTTT,CASSHRDRGRLNTEAFF
.,TRBJ2-7,.,TRBV5-1,TGCGCCAGCAGCTTGGTGGTCAGTCCCTACGAGCAGTACTTC,CASSLVVSPYEQYF
.,TRBJ2-6,TRBD1,TRBV4-2,TGTGCCAGCAGCCAGAGGCCCGGGACAGGGGCCGGTGGGGCCAACGTCCTGACTTTC,CASSQRPGTGAGGANVLTF
.,TRBJ2-7,.,TRBV21-1,TGTGCCAGCAGCTTACACAGGGGGGCAGACTACGAGCAGTACTTC,CASSLHRGADYEQYF
.,TRBJ2-3,TRBD2,TRBV29-1,TGCAGCGGCCGAAGGACTAGCGGGCCAGCAGATACGCAGTATTTT,CSGRRTSGPADTQYF
.,TRBJ2-5,.,TRBV19,TGTGCCAGTAGTGCGGACAGAACAAAAGAGACCCAGTACTTC,CASSADRTKETQYF
.,TRBJ1-1,.,TRBV5-1,TGCGCCAGCAGCTTGTTGCAGACTAACACTGAAGCTTTCTTT,CASSLLQTNTEAFF
.,TRBJ1-2,.,TRBV5-4,TGTGCCAGCAGCGGCGGATCGGGTAATCGCCCCTCCTATGGCTACACCTTC,CASSGGSGNRPSYGYTF
.,TRBJ1-1,.,TRBV27,TGTGCCAGCAGCTCCTTTGAGGGGGCTGAAGCTTTCTTT,CASSSFEGAEAFF
.,TRBJ2-7,.,TRBV2,TGTGCCAGCTCACAGGATCGATACTCCTACGAGCAGTACTTC,CASSQDRYSYEQYF
few,TRBJ2-7,.,TRBV5-4,TGTGCCAGCAGCCGCGCACAGGGCCACTCCTACGAGCAGTACTTC,CASSRAQGHSYEQYF
.,TRBJ2-1,.,TRBV5-1,TGCGCCAGCAGCTTGGTTTCAGGGCCCCCCTACAATGAGCAGTTCTTC,CASSLVSGPPYNEQFF
.,TRBJ1-1,TRBD1,TRBV6-5,TGTGCCAGCAGTTCCCAGACAGGGGTCAGGAACACTGAAGCTTTCTTT,CASSSQTGVRNTEAFF
.,TRBJ2-2,TRBD2,TRBV5-1,TGCGCCAGCAGTAGCGGGATCACCGGGGAGCTGTTTTTT,CASSSGITGELFF
.,TRBJ2-3,TRBD1,TRBV5-4,TGTGCCAGCAGCTTGCGGGGACAGGGGACAGATACGCAGTATTTT,CASSLRGQGTDTQYF
.,TRBJ1-5,.,TRBV19,TGTGCCAGTAGTATCAGGTTAGGGAGCCAGCCCCAGCATTTT,CASSIRLGSQPQHF
few,TRBJ1-2,.,TRBV5-8,TGTGCCAGCAGTCCTCTCCGGGGTGGCTACACCTTC,CASSPLRGGYTF
.,TRBJ1-1,.,TRBV10-3,TGTGCCATCCGGGAGGGGGTAAACACTGAAGCTTTCTTT,CAIREGVNTEAFF
.,TRBJ1-1,.,TRBV6-2/TRBV6-3,TGTGCCAGCAGTTACCTCGACGGAGACACTGAAGCTTTCTTT,CASSYLDGDTEAFF
.,TRBJ2-7,TRBD2,TRBV19,TGTGCCAGTAGCCCGCGGGGACTAGCCGACGAGCAGTACTTC,CASSPRGLADEQYF
.,TRBJ2-7,.,TRBV28,TGTGCCAGCACGCCCTCCCAAACTGAGGCCTACGAGCAGTACTTC,CASTPSQTEAYEQYF
.,TRBJ2-1,.,TRBV5-1,TGCGCCAGCAGCTTGGTGACACAGTCACTTGCCGAGCAGTTCTTC,CASSLVTQSLAEQFF